This T cell receptor beta chain stems from a study of post-analysis software for immune sequencing data. Overall study: Included among the disease courses, which were recorded for the cohort, were relapsing-remitting, secondary progressive and progressive-relapsing multiple sclerosis. Study-wide findings and caveats: In patients, TRBV5-6, TRBV5-1 and TRBV20-1 belonged to about five TRBV segments found more frequently than in controls. Clustering by F measure revealed strong co-clustering among samples prepared together in one batch. There was significantly lower normalized Chao1 diversity in multiple sclerosis patients than in controls.

CDR3 length: 12 amino acids. V lost 7 bases and J lost 12, with 16 bases in between. About this clonotype itself: As yet, its antigen is unknown.

cDNA libraries of TCR beta carried unique molecular identifiers. A population of 1 to 10 million T cells gave rise to 450,000 to 500,000 cDNA molecules. Via MiXCR, TCRdb re-called the PCR reads, giving one row per CDR3 protein. The sample contains 650,000 to 900,000 distinct CDR3 sequences, around 42% of which appear only once. This clonotype was sampled from a girl between 10 and 17 years old with multiple sclerosis. V and J are TRBV12-3 or TRBV12-4 and TRBJ2-1, with D possibly matching TRBD2 (6 bases). Sample: blood. CDR3 sequence: CASTGLPQGQFF. Written as DNA, the CDR3 is TGTGCCAGCACCGGACTACCCCAAGGGCAGTTCTTC.